These T cell receptor beta chains were read from a single sample in a study of identical twins. TCRdb analysed the 5' RACE reads with MiXCR anew, one entry per CDR3 protein. This sample carries 280,000 or so distinct CDR3 sequences, roughly 8.6% of them seen once, and the ten largest clones take approximately 2%. The same sample was also studied in work on yellow fever vaccine responses in identical twins.

The sequenced material came from memory (CD45RO+) T cells sorted from blood. These receptors were collected from a woman aged 18-30 years in good health. The CDR3 runs from the conserved cysteine through the conserved F or W. A D gene is named only where the DNA matches it firmly. Not every row has a clone size; where given, it reads once, few, many or a size class.

>NA|few|TRBV25-1|TRBJ1-4
TGTGCCAGCACCGGACAGAAAAAACTGTTTTTT
CASTGQKKLFF
>NA|NA|TRBV2|TRBJ2-2
TGTGCCAGCAGTTTGACCGCGGGCACCGGGGAGCTGTTTTTT
CASSLTAGTGELFF
>NA|few|TRBV24-1|TRBJ1-1
TGTGCCACCAGTGATTTATCGGTGTTGAACACTGAAGCTTTCTTT
CATSDLSVLNTEAFF
>NA|few|TRBV20-1|TRBJ2-7
TGCAGTGCCGCCGGGACGGTGAGCTCCTACGAGCAGTACTTC
CSAAGTVSSYEQYF
>NA|few|TRBV20-1|TRBJ1-4
TGCAGTGCTAGGATGGGTGAAAAACTGTTTTTT
CSARMGEKLFF
>NA|many|TRBV2|TRBJ2-2
TGTGCCAGCAGTGAACAGGGCGGGGCGAACACCGGGGAGCTGTTTTTT
CASSEQGGANTGELFF
>NA|few|TRBV9|TRBJ2-5
TGTGCCAGCAGCGACGGACTCTCCTCTCAAGAGACCCAGTACTTC
CASSDGLSSQETQYF
>NA|NA|TRBV21-1|TRBJ1-4
TGTGCCAGCAGCAAAGAAAAAGGGCAGGGGAGGAAATTAGCAACTAATGAAAAACTGTTTTTT
CASSKEKGQGRKLATNEKLFF
>NA|many|TRBV7-6|TRBJ1-1
TGTGCCAGCAGCGTCAGGGAGCGGGGTGAAGCTTTCTTT
CASSVRERGEAFF
>NA|NA|TRBV20-1|TRBJ2-1
TGCAGTGCTAGAGATATGCCGGGCTCCTACAATGAGCAGTTCTTC
CSARDMPGSYNEQFF
>TRBD1|many|TRBV7-9|TRBJ1-6
TGTGCCAGCAGCTTCCGACAGGGGTCGGTTTCACCCCTCCACTTT
CASSFRQGSVSPLHF
>NA|many|TRBV3-1|TRBJ2-2
TGTGCCAGCAGCCAATGGGGGAACACCGGGGAGCTGTTTTTT
CASSQWGNTGELFF
>NA|NA|TRBV6-1|TRBJ2-1
TGTGCCAGCAGGCAGAGACAGGAATACAATGAGCAGTTCTTC
CASRQRQEYNEQFF
>TRBD2|many|TRBV24-1|TRBJ2-5
TGTGCCACCAGTGACTGGGGGACTAGCGAGACCCAGTACTTC
CATSDWGTSETQYF
>NA|NA|TRBV3-1|TRBJ2-2
TGTGCCAGCAGCCCCGTGGGGGGATCGAACACCGGGGAGCTGTTTTTT
CASSPVGGSNTGELFF
>NA|NA|TRBV9|TRBJ2-7
TGTGCCAGCAGCCCCCGCAATACCTACGAGCAGTACTTC
CASSPRNTYEQYF
>NA|few|TRBV7-9|TRBJ2-1
TGTGCCAGCAGCTCCCGTGTCTGGCCCCCGGCGGGGTTCTTC
CASSSRVWPPAGFF
>NA|NA|TRBV25-1|TRBJ2-2
TGTGCCAGCATCGGGACTTACACCGGGGAGCTGTTTTTT
CASIGTYTGELFF
>TRBD1|NA|TRBV14|TRBJ1-6
TGTGCCAGCCAGACAGGGGTCGGTTCACCCCTCCACTTT
CASQTGVGSPLHF
>TRBD1|few|TRBV18|TRBJ2-2
TGTGCCAGCTCACCACGGTGGGACAGCAACACCGGGGAGCTGTTTTTT
CASSPRWDSNTGELFF
>TRBD1|few|TRBV18|TRBJ2-3
TGTGCCAGCTCACCACCATCCGGACAGGGTGTGCAGTATTTT
CASSPPSGQGVQYF
>NA|NA|TRBV5-1|TRBJ2-6
TGCGCCAGCAGCCCGCCGGTGACGGGAGCCTCTGGGGCCAACGTCCTGACTTTC
CASSPPVTGASGANVLTF
>NA|many|TRBV29-1|TRBJ1-4
TGCAGCGCGGTGAGGGGGGCGGATGAAAAACTGTTTTTT
CSAVRGADEKLFF
>TRBD2|NA|TRBV20-1|TRBJ2-2
TGCAGTGCTAGAGCCCGGACTAGCGGGACCGGGGAGCTGTTTTTT
CSARARTSGTGELFF
>NA|NA|TRBV11-2|TRBJ2-3
TGTGCCAGCAGCTTAAGTAGGGGCGCGGATACGCAGTATTTT
CASSLSRGADTQYF
>NA|many|TRBV12-3/TRBV12-4|TRBJ1-1
TGTGCCAGCACCTCCAACACTGAAGCTTTCTTT
CASTSNTEAFF
>NA|many|TRBV3-1|TRBJ2-3
TGTGCCAGCAGCCAAGAGACTATCGGTACGCAGTATTTT
CASSQETIGTQYF
>TRBD2|many|TRBV3-1|TRBJ2-2
TGTGCCAGCAGCCAGCCGGGACTAGGGAACACCGGGGAGCTGTTTTTT
CASSQPGLGNTGELFF
>NA|few|TRBV7-8|TRBJ2-1
TGTGCCAGCAGCTCGGACAGCGACAATGAGCAGTTCTTC
CASSSDSDNEQFF
>NA|few|TRBV7-8|TRBJ2-5
TGTGCCAGCACCAAAGCAGGAGGCAGCCTTGGTGCCCAGTACTTC
CASTKAGGSLGAQYF
>NA|many|TRBV7-9|TRBJ1-6
TGTGCCAGCAGCTTAGGGGCTAATTCACCCCTCCACTTT
CASSLGANSPLHF
>NA|NA|TRBV20-1|TRBJ2-7
TGCAGTGCTAGCCGATCGGGGTACGAGCAGTACTTC
CSASRSGYEQYF
>TRBD1|NA|TRBV12-3/TRBV12-4|TRBJ2-5
TGTGCCAGCAACCCAGGGACAGTACAAGAGACCCAGTACTTC
CASNPGTVQETQYF
>NA|many|TRBV12-3/TRBV12-4|TRBJ2-1
TGTGCCAGCAGCCAGGGTAATGAGCAGTTCTTC
CASSQGNEQFF
>TRBD2|few|TRBV6-4|TRBJ2-3
TGTGCCAGCAGTGACTCTTCTAGCGGAGGGGCGGATACGCAGTATTTT
CASSDSSSGGADTQYF
>NA|many|TRBV14|TRBJ1-2
TGTGCCAGCAGCCAAGATCGCTATGGCTACACCTTC
CASSQDRYGYTF
>TRBD2|NA|TRBV13|TRBJ2-7
TGTGCCAGCAGCTTAGTGGGTAGCGGGGCCGTTCGGAACGAGCAGTACTTC
CASSLVGSGAVRNEQYF
>TRBD2|many|TRBV5-1|TRBJ2-3
TGCGCCAGCAGCTTGGCCCCTAGCGGGGGGCGGGATACGCAGTATTTT
CASSLAPSGGRDTQYF
>NA|many|TRBV5-1|TRBJ2-1
TGCGCCAGCAGCAAGACTAGTGTGTGGGAGCAGTTCTTC
CASSKTSVWEQFF
>NA|few|TRBV12-3/TRBV12-4|TRBJ1-2
TGTGCCAGCAGTTTCAGGGCTAACTATGGCTACACCTTC
CASSFRANYGYTF
>TRBD2|many|TRBV2|TRBJ2-2
TGTGCCAGCAGTAAGACCGTCCCGACTAGCGGGAGGAACACCGGGGAGCTGTTTTTT
CASSKTVPTSGRNTGELFF
>TRBD2|NA|TRBV2|TRBJ2-3
TGTGCCAGCAGGGGGGCTAGCGGGACTAGCACAGATACGCAGTATTTT
CASRGASGTSTDTQYF
>TRBD1|NA|TRBV10-3|TRBJ2-1
TGTGCCATAACCCCCGGGACAGGGGGCTATGAGCAGTTCTTC
CAITPGTGGYEQFF
>NA|NA|TRBV27|TRBJ2-7
TGTGCCAGCAGTTCATACCCAATAGCCCACGAGCAGTACTTC
CASSSYPIAHEQYF
>NA|NA|TRBV7-2|TRBJ2-3
TGTGCCAGCAGGTGGGGGTCCGCAGATACGCAGTATTTT
CASRWGSADTQYF
>TRBD2|many|TRBV2|TRBJ2-1
TGTGCCAGCAGCCGGGGACTAGCGGGGGGTTACAATGAGCAGTTCTTC
CASSRGLAGGYNEQFF
>NA|NA|TRBV4-1|TRBJ1-1
TGCGCCAGCAGCCAAGGGGGCTGGGGGACTGAAGCTTTCTTT
CASSQGGWGTEAFF
>TRBD1|few|TRBV7-9|TRBJ2-7
TGTGCCAGCAGCCCGGGGCAGGGGGCGTTTTTCTACGAGCAGTACTTC
CASSPGQGAFFYEQYF